This T cell receptor (beta chain) was documented in a study of CD8 T cells in ankylosing spondylitis. This clonotype was picked up many times. Its antigen is unidentified. Study-level points and caveats: Within matched ankylosing spondylitis synovial fluid, disease-linked clones were reportedly significantly enriched. A motif of fewer than ten highly homologous TCR beta variants was seen as apparently characteristic of ankylosing spondylitis blood. Disease-linked clones had a CD8+ phenotype and relatively low frequency in peripheral blood.

The CDR3 runs 13 residues. Trimming took 2 bases from V and 8 from J, leaving 9 bases between them. Germline V CDR1 and CDR2: SGHDN, FVKESK. Libraries for TCR beta were made by quantitative 5'-RACE with molecular barcodes. TCRdb passed the 5' RACE reads through MiXCR, listing each CDR3 protein once. Counted here are over 450,000 distinct CDR3 sequences, roughly 13% occurring once; the ten biggest clones make up approximately 7%. The genes are TRBV14 and TRBJ1-4; D ambiguous. The sample was blood, either unsorted or a sorted T cell fraction (not recorded which). The receptor comes from a male donor with ankylosing spondylitis. The CDR3 bases are TGTGCCAGCAGCCAAACAAGCCGCGAAAAACTGTTTTTT. Encoded protein: CASSQTSREKLFF.